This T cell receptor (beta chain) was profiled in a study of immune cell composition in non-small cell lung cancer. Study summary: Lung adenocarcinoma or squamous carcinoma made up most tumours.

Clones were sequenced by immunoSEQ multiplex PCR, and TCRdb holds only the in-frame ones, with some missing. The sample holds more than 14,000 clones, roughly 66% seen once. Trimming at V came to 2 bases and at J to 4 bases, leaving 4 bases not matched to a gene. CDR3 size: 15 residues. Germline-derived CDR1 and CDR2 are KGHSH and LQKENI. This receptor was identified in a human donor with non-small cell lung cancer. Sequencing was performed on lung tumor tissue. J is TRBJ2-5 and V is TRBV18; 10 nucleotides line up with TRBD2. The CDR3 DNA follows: TGTGCCAGCTCACCAAGCGGGGGGGCCTTAGAGACCCAGTACTTC. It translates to CASSPSGGALETQYF.